The present T cell receptor (beta chain) was sequenced within a study of response to subunit inactivated influenza vaccine. Germline CDR1 reads SGHRS; CDR2 reads YFSETQ. The CDR3 is 16 residues long. V dropped 4 bases and J dropped 0; count of bases not matched to a gene: 9. General study points: Authors suggested seasonal influenza vaccinations each recruit few new T cells.

TCRdb reanalysed the RT-PCR reads using MiXCR and keeps one entry per CDR3 protein. Counted here are hundreds of thousands of distinct CDR3 sequences, 15% to 18% occurring once; the ten biggest clones make up roughly 12%. This clonotype was seen a few times. Its antigen is undetermined. The origin of this receptor is a man in his fifties or sixties who received an inactivated influenza vaccine. Sequencing used PBMCs from blood, obtained 11 to 12 days after vaccination. The chain links TRBV5-1 to TRBJ1-2; 7 bases are shared with TRBD1. The CDR3 sequence is CASSPGTASANYGYTF. The CDR3 bases are TGCGCCAGCAGCCCTGGGACAGCGTCAGCTAACTATGGCTACACCTTC.